This entry concerns a single TCR beta chain. This sample was taken from a study of blood T cell repertoires in COVID-19. Study in general: The cDNA or gDNA used as material had been derived from T cells, B-cell-depleted T cells, or PBMCs.

Germline V gene lookup returns CDR1 MDHEN and CDR2 SYDVKM. V shed 2 bases and J shed 5 bases, with 3 bases lying between them. The CDR3 runs to 11 residues. Produced via immunoSEQ multiplex PCR; TCRdb's table is partial and in-frame only. The sample consists of about 160,000 clones, roughly 85% of them appearing once. The gene calls are TRBV28 and TRBJ2-5, with no clear D. The clonotype comes from a man aged 70-80 years with acute or convalescent COVID-19. The material sequenced was peripheral blood. CDR3 sequence reads: CASSLEETQYF. CDR3 DNA: TGTGCCAGCAGTTTAGAGGAGACCCAGTACTTC.